Each of the 2 T cell receptor beta chains below was sequenced from the same sample in a study of OX40 agonist ivuxolimab in advanced cancers. The table came from immunoSEQ multiplex PCR; TCRdb's copy has only in-frame clones and leaves some out. Here the sample spans 80,000 or so clones, around 85% being singletons. The specimen comprised CD4+ or CD8+ T cells sorted from blood, sampled in a trial of the OX40 agonist ivuxolimab. These receptors originate from an adult with an advanced solid tumor such as melanoma, head and neck, liver or kidney cancer.

The chain has TRBV27 and TRBJ2-1; D may match TRBD1 or TRBD2 (5 bases each). The CDR3 is 15 amino acids. Germline V gene sequence: CDR1 MNHEY, CDR2 SMNVEV (reference sequence). Between the trimmed V and J ends, which lost 2 bases and 5 bases, there was a span of 13 bases. The CDR3 is CASSLEGNIHNEQFF. For the CDR3, the DNA is TGTGCCAGCAGTTTAGAGGGGAATATACACAATGAGCAGTTCTTC.

The chain joins TRBV5-4 to TRBJ2-1; D is undetermined. The CDR3 spans 12 residues. The germline CDR1 and CDR2 sequences are SGHNT and YYREEE (reference sequence). V gave up 2 bases and J gave up 9 bases, with 9 bases separating them. The CDR3 bases are TGTGCCAGCAGCTTAACTGGGCTTGAGCAGTTCTTC. It translates to CASSLTGLEQFF.